Given below is one T cell receptor beta chain in context. Its antigen is as yet unknown. The CDR3 has 16 amino acids. The J segment lost 4 bases and the V segment lost 6 bases, leaving 11 bases of the junction unmatched. Germline V gene lookup returns CDR1 LGHDT and CDR2 YNNKEL (reference sequence). Pooling was applied to second doses at about 4 or about 12 weeks. This sample was taken from a study of T cell responses to AZD1222 COVID-19 vaccine. General study findings and limits: A rise in Spike-specific TCR breadth and depth followed two AZD1222 doses. Clonal diversity was possibly underestimated, and white British individuals and females predominated among donors.

Sequenced by immunoSEQ multiplex PCR; TCRdb stores in-frame clones only, minus some. Among around 150,000 clones listed, about 91% were seen once. The TCR originated in an adult who received the AZD1222 COVID-19 vaccine. The material was peripheral blood, obtained 28 days after the second AZD1222 dose. The chain recombines TRBV3-1 (or the pseudogene TRBV3-2) with TRBJ2-7, with TRBD2 matching over 11 bases. The CDR3 loop reads CASSNYLAGGSYEQYF. The DNA of the CDR3 is TGTGCCAGCAGTAACTACCTAGCGGGGGGATCTTACGAGCAGTACTTC.